This T cell receptor beta chain appears in the sequencing data of a study of T cells in Graves' hyperthyroidism and ophthalmopathy. As for the study in general: Once the initial diagnosis was made, peripheral blood was obtained before any treatment.

Using RNA transcripts as the source, TCR beta CDR3 regions were amplified. The primer set for the first-round RT-PCR of the TCR CDR3 was HTBI. Via MiXCR, TCRdb re-called the multiplex PCR reads, giving one row per CDR3 protein. The sample carries 500,000 to 750,000 distinct CDR3 sequences, roughly 14% recorded once. This CDR3 is 14 amino acids long. Germline loops: CDR1 MNHEY, CDR2 SMNVEV (reference sequence). Trimming removed 5 bases from V and 8 bases from J; junction bases left unmatched: 11. Graves' hyperthyroidism was deemed stable absent ophthalmopathy progression within 18 months. Newly diagnosed hyperthyroidism, duration under 2 months, in patients aged 18 to 65. Clinical symptoms, serum thyroxine, TRAb, thyroid ultrasound and orbital computed tomography established diagnosis.

Sequenced material: blood. The V call is TRBV27, the J call TRBJ1-1; 7 nucleotides align to TRBD1. The clonotype comes from a woman in her 30s with Graves' hyperthyroidism. DNA of the CDR3: TGTGCCAGCAGTGAATGGGGCAGGGGGAAAGAAGCTTTCTTT. Its protein is CASSEWGRGKEAFF.